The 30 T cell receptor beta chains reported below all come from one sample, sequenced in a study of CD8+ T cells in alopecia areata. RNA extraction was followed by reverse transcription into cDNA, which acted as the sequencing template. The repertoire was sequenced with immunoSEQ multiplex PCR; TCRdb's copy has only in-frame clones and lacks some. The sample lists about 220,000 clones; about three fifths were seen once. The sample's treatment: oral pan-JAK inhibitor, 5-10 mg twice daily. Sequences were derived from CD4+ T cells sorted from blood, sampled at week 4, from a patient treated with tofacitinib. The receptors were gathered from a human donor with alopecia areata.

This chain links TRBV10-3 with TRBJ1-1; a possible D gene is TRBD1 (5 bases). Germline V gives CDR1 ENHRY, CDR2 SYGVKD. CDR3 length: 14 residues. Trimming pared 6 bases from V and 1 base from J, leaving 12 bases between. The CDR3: CAIRQEDRNTEAFF. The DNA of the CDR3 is TGTGCCATCAGACAAGAAGACAGGAACACTGAAGCTTTCTTT.

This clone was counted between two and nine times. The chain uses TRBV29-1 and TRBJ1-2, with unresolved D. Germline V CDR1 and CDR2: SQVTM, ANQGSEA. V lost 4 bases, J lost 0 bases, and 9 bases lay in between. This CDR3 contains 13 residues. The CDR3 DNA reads TGCAGCGTTGTGTTCCAGGCTAACTATGGCTACACCTTC. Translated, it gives CSVVFQANYGYTF.

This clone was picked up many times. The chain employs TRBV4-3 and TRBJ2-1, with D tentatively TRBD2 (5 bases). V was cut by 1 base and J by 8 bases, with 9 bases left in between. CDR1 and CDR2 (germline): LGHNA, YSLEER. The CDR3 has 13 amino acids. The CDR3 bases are TGCGCCAGCAGCCAAGTCCCGGGATATGAGCAGTTCTTC. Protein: CASSQVPGYEQFF.

This CDR3 is CSVGGSEQFF. In DNA, the CDR3 is TGCAGCGTTGGGGGTTCTGAGCAGTTCTTC. V and J are TRBV29-1 and TRBJ2-1; D is ambiguous. The CDR3 totals 10 residues. Germline values: CDR1 SQVTM, CDR2 ANQGSEA. The V gene lost 4 bases and the J gene lost 9 bases, with 7 bases spanning the gap.

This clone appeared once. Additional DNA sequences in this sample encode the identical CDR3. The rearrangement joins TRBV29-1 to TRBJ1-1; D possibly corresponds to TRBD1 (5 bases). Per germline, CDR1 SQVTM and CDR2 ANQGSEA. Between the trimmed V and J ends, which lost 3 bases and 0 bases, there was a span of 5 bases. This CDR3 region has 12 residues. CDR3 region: CSVEGLNTEAFF. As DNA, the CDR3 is TGCAGCGTTGAGGGGCTGAACACTGAAGCTTTCTTT.

DNA for the CDR3: TGTGCCAGCAGCCAAGCCCATGGGACAGGATACAATGAGCAGTTCTTC. Its protein is CASSQAHGTGYNEQFF. The genes are TRBV4-2 and TRBJ2-1, with 8 bases matching TRBD1. The CDR3 runs to 16 residues. The germline V gene has CDR1 LGHNA and CDR2 YNFKEQ. V was clipped by 1 base and J by 4 bases; unmatched bases: 6.

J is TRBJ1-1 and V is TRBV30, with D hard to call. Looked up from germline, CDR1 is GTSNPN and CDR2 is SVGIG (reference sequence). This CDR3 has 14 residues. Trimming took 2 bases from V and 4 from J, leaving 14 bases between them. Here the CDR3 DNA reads TGTGCCTGGAGTCCCGGACGGAAAATCACTGAAGCTTTCTTT. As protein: CAWSPGRKITEAFF.

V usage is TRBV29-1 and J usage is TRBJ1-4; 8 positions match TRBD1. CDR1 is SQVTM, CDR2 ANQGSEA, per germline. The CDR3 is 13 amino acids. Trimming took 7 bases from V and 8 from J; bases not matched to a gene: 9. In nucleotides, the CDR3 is TGCAGCGCCCACAGGGGGGAGGCGGAAAAACTGTTTTTT. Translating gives CSAHRGEAEKLFF.

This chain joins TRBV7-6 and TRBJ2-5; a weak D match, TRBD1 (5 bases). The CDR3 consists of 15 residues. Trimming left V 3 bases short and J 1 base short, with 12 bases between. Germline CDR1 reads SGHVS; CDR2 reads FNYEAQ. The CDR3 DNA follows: TGTGCCAGCAGCTTGGGGCCTGGGGTCCAAGAGACCCAGTACTTC. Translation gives CASSLGPGVQETQYF.

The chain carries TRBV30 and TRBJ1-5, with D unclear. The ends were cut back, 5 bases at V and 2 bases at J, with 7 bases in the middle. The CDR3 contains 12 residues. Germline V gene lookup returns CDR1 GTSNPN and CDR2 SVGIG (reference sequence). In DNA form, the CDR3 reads TGTGCCTGGGCGGGCGGCAATCAGCCCCAGCATTTT. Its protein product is CAWAGGNQPQHF. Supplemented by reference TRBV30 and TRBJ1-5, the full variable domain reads SQTIHQWPATLVQPVGSPLSLECTVEGTSNPNLYWYRQAAGRGLQLLFYSVGIGQISSEVPQNLSASRPQDRQFILSSKKLLLSDSGFYLCAWAGGNQPQHFGDGTRLSIL.

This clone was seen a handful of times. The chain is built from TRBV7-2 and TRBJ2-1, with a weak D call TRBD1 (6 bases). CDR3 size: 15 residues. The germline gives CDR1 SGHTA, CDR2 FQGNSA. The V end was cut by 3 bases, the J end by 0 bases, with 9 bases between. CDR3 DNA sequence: TGTGCCAGCAGCTTGAGGGGGAGCTCCTACAATGAGCAGTTCTTC. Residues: CASSLRGSSYNEQFF.

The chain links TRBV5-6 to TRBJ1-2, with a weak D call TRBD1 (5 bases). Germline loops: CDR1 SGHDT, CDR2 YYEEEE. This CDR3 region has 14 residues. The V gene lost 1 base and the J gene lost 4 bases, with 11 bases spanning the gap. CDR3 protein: CASSLRAGLYGYTF. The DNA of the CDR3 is TGTGCCAGCAGCTTGCGTGCAGGGCTCTATGGCTACACCTTC.

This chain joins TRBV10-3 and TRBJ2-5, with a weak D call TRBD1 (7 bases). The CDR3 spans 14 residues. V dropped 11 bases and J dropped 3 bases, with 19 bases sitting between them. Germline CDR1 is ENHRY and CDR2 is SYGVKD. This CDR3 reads CASAGGSLKETQYF. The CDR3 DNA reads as TGTGCCTCAGCAGGGGGGAGCCTTAAAGAGACCCAGTACTTC.

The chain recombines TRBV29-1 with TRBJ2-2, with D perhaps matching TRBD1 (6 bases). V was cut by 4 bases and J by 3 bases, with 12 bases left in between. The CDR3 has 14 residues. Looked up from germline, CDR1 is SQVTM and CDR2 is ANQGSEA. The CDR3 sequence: CSVGWDTHTGELFF. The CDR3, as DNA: TGCAGCGTTGGCTGGGACACACACACCGGGGAGCTGTTTTTT.

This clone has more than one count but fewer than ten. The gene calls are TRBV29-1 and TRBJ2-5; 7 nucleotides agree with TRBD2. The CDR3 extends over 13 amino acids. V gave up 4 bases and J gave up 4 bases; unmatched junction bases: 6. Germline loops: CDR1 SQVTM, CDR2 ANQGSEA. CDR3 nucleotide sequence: TGCAGCGTTGGTTGGGGGGGTGGAGAGACCCAGTACTTC. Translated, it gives CSVGWGGGETQYF.

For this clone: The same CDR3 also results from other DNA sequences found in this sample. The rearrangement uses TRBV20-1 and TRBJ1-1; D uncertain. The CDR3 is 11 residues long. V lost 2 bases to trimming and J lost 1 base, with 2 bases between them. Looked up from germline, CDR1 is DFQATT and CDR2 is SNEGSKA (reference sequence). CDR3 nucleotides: TGCAGTGCTAGAAGGAACACTGAAGCTTTCTTT. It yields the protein CSARRNTEAFF.

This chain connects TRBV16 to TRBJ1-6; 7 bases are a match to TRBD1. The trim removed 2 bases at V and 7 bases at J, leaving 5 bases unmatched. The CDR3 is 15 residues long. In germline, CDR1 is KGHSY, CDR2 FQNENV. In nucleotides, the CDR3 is TGTGCCAGCAGCCAAGCTTCAGGGGGGAATTCACCCCTCCACTTT. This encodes CASSQASGGNSPLHF.

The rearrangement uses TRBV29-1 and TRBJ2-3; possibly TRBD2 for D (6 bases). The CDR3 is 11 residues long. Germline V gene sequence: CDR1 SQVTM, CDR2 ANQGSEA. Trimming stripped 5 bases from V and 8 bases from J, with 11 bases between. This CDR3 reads CSVQSAGTQYF. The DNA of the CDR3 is TGCAGCGTTCAATCAGCGGGTACGCAGTATTTT.

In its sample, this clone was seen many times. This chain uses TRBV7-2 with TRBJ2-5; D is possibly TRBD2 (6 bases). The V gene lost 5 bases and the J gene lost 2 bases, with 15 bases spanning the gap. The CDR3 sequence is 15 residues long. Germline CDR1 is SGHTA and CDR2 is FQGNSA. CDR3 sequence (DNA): TGTGCCAGCAGCCAAATGGGGGGTTATCAAGAGACCCAGTACTTC. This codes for CASSQMGGYQETQYF. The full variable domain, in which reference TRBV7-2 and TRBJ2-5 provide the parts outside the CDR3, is GAGVSQSPSNKVTEKGKDVELRCDPISGHTALYWYRQSLGQGLEFLIYFQGNSAPDKSGLPSDRFSAERTGGSVSTLTIQRTQQEDSAVYLCASSQMGGYQETQYFGPGTRLLVL.

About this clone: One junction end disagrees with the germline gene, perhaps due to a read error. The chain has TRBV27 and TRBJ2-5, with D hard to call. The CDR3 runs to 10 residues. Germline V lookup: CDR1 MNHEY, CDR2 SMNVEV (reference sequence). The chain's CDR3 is CAERQEPQYF. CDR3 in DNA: TGTGCCGAGCGCCAAGAGCCCCAGTACTTC.

CDR3 in DNA: TGTGCCAGCAGTTACAGGGGGCAAATGAACACTGAAGCTTTCTTT. It translates to CASSYRGQMNTEAFF. The V and J genes are TRBV6-6 and TRBJ1-1; 7 positions agree with TRBD1. Germline V gene sequence: CDR1 MNHNY, CDR2 SVGAGI (reference sequence). The ends lost 2 bases at V and 0 bases at J; junction bases unmatched: 3. The CDR3 extends over 15 amino acids.

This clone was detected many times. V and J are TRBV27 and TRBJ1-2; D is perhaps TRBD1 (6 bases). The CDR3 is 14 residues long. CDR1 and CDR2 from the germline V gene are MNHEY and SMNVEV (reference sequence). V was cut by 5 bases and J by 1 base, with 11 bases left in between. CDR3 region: CASSPHRDNYGYTF. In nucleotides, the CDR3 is TGTGCCAGCAGTCCCCACAGGGATAACTATGGCTACACCTTC.

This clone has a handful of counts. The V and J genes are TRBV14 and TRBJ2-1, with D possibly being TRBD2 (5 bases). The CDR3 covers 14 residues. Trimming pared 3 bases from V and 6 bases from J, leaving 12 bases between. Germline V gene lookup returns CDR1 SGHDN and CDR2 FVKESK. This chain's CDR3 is CASSQFRRANEQFF. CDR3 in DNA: TGTGCCAGCAGCCAGTTCCGGCGGGCCAATGAGCAGTTCTTC.

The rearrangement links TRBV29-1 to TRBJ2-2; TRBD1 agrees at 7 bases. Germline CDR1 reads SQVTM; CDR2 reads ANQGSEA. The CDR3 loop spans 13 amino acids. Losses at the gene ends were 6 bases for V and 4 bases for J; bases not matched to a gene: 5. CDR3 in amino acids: CSVDPGGTGELFF. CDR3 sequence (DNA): TGCAGCGTGGACCCAGGGGGCACCGGGGAGCTGTTTTTT.

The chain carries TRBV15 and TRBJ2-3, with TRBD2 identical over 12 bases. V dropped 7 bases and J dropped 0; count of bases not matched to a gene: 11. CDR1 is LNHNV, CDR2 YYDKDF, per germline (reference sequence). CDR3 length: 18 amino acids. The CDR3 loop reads CATTGRTSGTTSTDTQYF. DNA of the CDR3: TGTGCCACCACCGGACGGACTAGCGGGACGACTAGCACAGATACGCAGTATTTT.

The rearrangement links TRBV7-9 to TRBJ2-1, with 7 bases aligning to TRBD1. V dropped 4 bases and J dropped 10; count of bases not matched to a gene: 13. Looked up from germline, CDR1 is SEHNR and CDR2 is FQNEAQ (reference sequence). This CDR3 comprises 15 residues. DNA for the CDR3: TGTGCCAGCAGCTCCAACGGACAGGTTCGAGGGGAGCAGTTCTTC. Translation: CASSSNGQVRGEQFF.

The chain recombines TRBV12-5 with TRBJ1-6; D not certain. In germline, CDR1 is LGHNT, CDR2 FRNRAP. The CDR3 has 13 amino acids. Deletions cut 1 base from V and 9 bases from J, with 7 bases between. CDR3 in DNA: TGTGCTAGTGGTTTGGAACAGAGTTCACCCCTCCACTTT. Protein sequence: CASGLEQSSPLHF.

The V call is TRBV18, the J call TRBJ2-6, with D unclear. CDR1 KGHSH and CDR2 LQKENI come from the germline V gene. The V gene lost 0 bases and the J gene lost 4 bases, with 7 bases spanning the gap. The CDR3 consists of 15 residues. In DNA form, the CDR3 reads TGTGCCAGCTCACCACCAGGGCGCGGGGCCAACGTCCTGACTTTC. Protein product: CASSPPGRGANVLTF.

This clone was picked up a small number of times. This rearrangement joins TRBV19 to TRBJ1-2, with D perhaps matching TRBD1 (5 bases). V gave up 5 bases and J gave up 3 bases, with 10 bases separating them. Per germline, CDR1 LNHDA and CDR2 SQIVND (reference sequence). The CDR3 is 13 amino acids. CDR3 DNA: TGTGCCAGTAGTTTACGGGACCACTATGGCTACACCTTC. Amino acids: CASSLRDHYGYTF.

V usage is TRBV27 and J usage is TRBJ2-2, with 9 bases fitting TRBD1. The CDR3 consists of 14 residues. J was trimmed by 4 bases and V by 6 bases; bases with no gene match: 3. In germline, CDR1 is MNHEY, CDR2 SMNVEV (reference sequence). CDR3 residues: CASSMTGGTGELFF. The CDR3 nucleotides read TGTGCCAGCAGCATGACAGGGGGCACCGGGGAGCTGTTTTTT.